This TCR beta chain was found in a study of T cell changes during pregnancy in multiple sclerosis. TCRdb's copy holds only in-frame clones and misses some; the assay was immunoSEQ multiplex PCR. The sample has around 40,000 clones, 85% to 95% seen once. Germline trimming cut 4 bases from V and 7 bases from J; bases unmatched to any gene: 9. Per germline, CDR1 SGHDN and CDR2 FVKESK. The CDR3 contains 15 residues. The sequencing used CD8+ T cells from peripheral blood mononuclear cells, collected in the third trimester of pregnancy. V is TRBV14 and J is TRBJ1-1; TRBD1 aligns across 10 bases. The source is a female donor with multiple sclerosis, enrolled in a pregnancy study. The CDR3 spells CASSRVPGQGNEAFF. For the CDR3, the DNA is TGTGCCAGCAGCCGTGTGCCGGGACAGGGGAATGAAGCTTTCTTT. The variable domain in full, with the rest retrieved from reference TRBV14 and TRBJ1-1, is EAGVTQFPSHSVIEKGQTVTLRCDPISGHDNLYWYRRVMGKEIKFLLHFVKESKQDESGMPNNRFLAERTGGTYSTLKVQPAELEDSGVYFCASSRVPGQGNEAFFGQGTRLTVV.